A selection of T cell receptor beta chains follows, all from one sample in a study of blood T cells in healthy people across ages. TCRdb analysed the 5' RACE reads with MiXCR anew, one entry per CDR3 protein. Of roughly 1 million distinct CDR3 sequences in the sample, around 27% were seen once. The data also belong to a second study, concerning T cells of mothers and their children.

The sample taken for sequencing was blood. These receptors came from a girl aged 2 to 9 in good health. CDR3s include the opening cysteine and the closing phenylalanine or tryptophan. The D gene is left open where the match is weak. Expanded clones get a size class; other rows say once, few or many, or leave the size out.

d_gene	abundance	v_gene	j_gene	CDR3aa	CDR3nt
NA	NA	TRBV29-1	TRBJ2-3	CSSFERLTDTQYF	TGCAGCTCCTTTGAGCGGCTCACAGATACGCAGTATTTT
NA	NA	TRBV2	TRBJ2-4	CAGGGGSLAKNIQYF	TGTGCCGGGGGCGGGGGATCGCTAGCCAAAAACATTCAGTACTTC
NA	NA	TRBV2	TRBJ2-3	CASSEWVGSLTDTQYF	TGTGCCAGCAGTGAATGGGTCGGGAGCCTCACAGATACGCAGTATTTT
NA	NA	TRBV7-9	TRBJ1-1	CASSLISGALGLAEAFF	TGTGCCAGCAGCTTGATCTCAGGGGCGCTGGGATTAGCTGAAGCTTTCTTT
NA	NA	TRBV6-2/TRBV6-3	TRBJ1-6	CASGYSSPLHF	TGTGCCAGCGGATACAGTTCACCCCTCCACTTT
TRBD1	few	TRBV27	TRBJ2-7	CASRIQGGFYEQYF	TGTGCCAGCAGGATACAGGGGGGCTTCTACGAGCAGTACTTC
NA	few	TRBV6-5	TRBJ2-3	CASRALGATALQYF	TGTGCCAGCAGGGCACTAGGCGCTACCGCCTTGCAGTATTTT
NA	few	TRBV6-1	TRBJ2-7	CASSDPDQYEQYF	TGTGCCAGCAGTGACCCGGACCAGTACGAGCAGTACTTC
NA	few	TRBV29-1	TRBJ1-4	CSVSMHGARTNEKLFF	TGCAGCGTTTCCATGCACGGGGCTCGGACTAATGAAAAACTGTTTTTT
NA	few	TRBV7-9	TRBJ1-1	CASSLIPSEAFF	TGTGCCAGCAGCTTAATCCCCTCCGAAGCTTTCTTT